Shown below are 18 T cell receptor beta chains from a single sample sequenced in a study of T cells in Graves' hyperthyroidism and ophthalmopathy (dated by TCRdb to between 2018 and 2020). The library was prepared using multiplex PCR. Instrument on record: Illumina HiSeq 2000. The TCR beta CDR3 regions were amplified from RNA transcripts. For the first round of RT-PCR on the TCR CDR3, the HTBI primer set was used together with the Qiagen OneStep RT-PCR kit. TCRdb trimmed the raw reads at Q25, called clones with MiXCR and kept productive beta chains. Every distinct CDR3 protein forms one entry, paired with its most common genes and DNA. This sample is represented by roughly 500,000 distinct CDR3 sequences; about 45% of them were singletons. Of the sample, about two fifths falls within the top ten clones. The sequencing sample was made of peripheral blood or thyroid tissue (not recorded which). These receptors all come from an adult woman with Graves' disease, either hyperthyroidism or ophthalmopathy (not recorded which).

The chain carries TRBV6-6 and TRBJ2-5; 7 bases fit TRBD2. The germline gives CDR1 MNHNY, CDR2 SVGAGI (reference sequence). This CDR3 is 15 amino acids long. V was clipped by 4 bases and J by 3 bases; unmatched bases: 8. The chain's CDR3 is CASSSIAGGEETQYF. DNA for the CDR3: TGTGCCAGCAGTTCTATAGCGGGTGGAGAAGAGACCCAGTACTTC.

Note on this clonotype: In this CDR3 the conserved last residue, phenylalanine or tryptophan, is missing, so a read error is likely. No DNA is shown, since the ends of the CDR3 on it are uncertain; the CDR3 is the one TCRdb lists. The chain has TRBV10-3 and TRBJ1-1; the D call in the table, TRBD1, was not verified against the DNA. The CDR3 region is 11 residues in length, termini included. CDR1 ENHRY and CDR2 SYGVKD come from the germline V gene. CDR3 sequence: CAISESVERLY.

J is TRBJ2-7 and V is TRBV7-9; D remains unclear. The CDR3 covers 12 residues. CDR1 and CDR2 from the germline V gene are SEHNR and FQNEAQ (reference sequence). Trimming cost V 3 bases and J 5 bases, with 8 bases left between them. CDR3 sequence: CASSFAGDEQYF. The CDR3 nucleotides read TGTGCCAGCAGCTTCGCCGGCGACGAGCAGTACTTC.

This sequence joins TRBV7-9 and TRBJ2-3, with TRBD2 identical over 7 bases. The CDR3 covers 16 residues. CDR1 is SEHNR and CDR2 is FQNEAQ in the germline V gene (reference sequence). With 5 bases clipped from V and 3 bases from J, the junction kept 11 bases outside the gene matches. CDR3 in amino acids: CASSLWTSRKTDTQYF. The CDR3 DNA reads as TGTGCCAGCAGCCTCTGGACTAGTCGAAAAACAGATACGCAGTATTTT. The whole variable domain, filled in from reference TRBV7-9 and TRBJ2-3, reads DTGVSQNPRHKITKRGQNVTFRCDPISEHNRLYWYRQTLGQGPEFLTYFQNEAQLEKSRLLSDRFSAERPKGSFSTLEIQRTEQGDSAMYLCASSLWTSRKTDTQYFGPGTRLTVL.

This chain uses TRBV7-7 with TRBJ2-5; D is undetermined. Germline assignment: CDR1 SSHAT and CDR2 FNYEAQ (reference sequence). Trimming removed 6 bases at V and 5 bases at J, with 13 bases between. The CDR3 is made up of 13 amino acids. In DNA, the CDR3 is TGTGCCAGCAGACGAGGTGGTGTGGAGACCCAGTACTTC. It is translated as CASRRGGVETQYF.

This rearrangement joins TRBV9 to TRBJ2-5; 11 nucleotides line up with TRBD2. Trimming cost V 2 bases and J 4 bases; bases outside gene matches: 10. The CDR3 is made up of 17 amino acids. Looked up from germline, CDR1 is SGDLS and CDR2 is YYNGEE. This chain's CDR3 is CASSVGALAGAIETQYF. In DNA, the CDR3 is TGTGCCAGCAGCGTGGGGGCACTAGCGGGAGCGATAGAGACCCAGTACTTC.

The V gene is TRBV7-9, the J gene TRBJ2-7; possibly TRBD1 or TRBD2 for D (6 bases each). CDR3 length: 17 amino acids. The ends were cut back, 6 bases at V and 2 bases at J, with 23 bases in the middle. Germline lookup yields CDR1 SEHNR and CDR2 FQNEAQ (reference sequence). Written as DNA, the CDR3 is TGTGCCAGCAGAGCGGACAGCCCTGTGCGGGGCCCCTACGAGCAGTACTTC. Amino acid sequence: CASRADSPVRGPYEQYF.

This clonotype came up a few times. The chain uses TRBV28 and TRBJ1-2; tentatively, D is TRBD1 (6 bases). Trimming removed 3 bases at V and 7 bases at J, with 9 bases between. The CDR3 is made up of 12 amino acids. Germline assignment: CDR1 MDHEN and CDR2 SYDVKM. CDR3 residues: CASSLPTGGYTF. The CDR3 DNA reads TGTGCCAGCAGTTTGCCGACAGGTGGCTACACCTTC.

The chain combines TRBV7-9 with TRBJ2-2, with D maybe TRBD2 (7 bases). Germline loops: CDR1 SEHNR, CDR2 FQNEAQ (reference sequence). V was pared by 5 bases and J by 2 bases, with 15 bases between. The CDR3 is 16 residues long. For the CDR3, the DNA is TGTGCCAGCAGCGGCCCGGGGGGCAGTAACACCGGGGAGCTGTTTTTT. It translates to CASSGPGGSNTGELFF.

V usage is TRBV7-3 and J usage is TRBJ2-2, with D tentatively TRBD1 (5 bases). This CDR3 comprises 13 residues. Germline-derived CDR1 and CDR2 are SGHTA and FQGTGA. V lost 6 bases, J lost 3 bases, and 8 bases lay in between. The CDR3 here is CASRQTDTGELFF. DNA for the CDR3: TGTGCCAGCAGACAGACAGACACCGGGGAGCTGTTTTTT.

The chain employs TRBV7-2 and TRBJ2-5; TRBD1 is a possible D gene (5 bases). In germline, CDR1 is SGHTA, CDR2 FQGNSA. The CDR3 totals 15 residues. The V gene lost 3 bases and the J gene lost 3 bases, with 14 bases spanning the gap. CDR3 coding DNA: TGTGCCAGCAGCTTCTCAGATAGGGGTGAAGAGACCCAGTACTTC. Residues: CASSFSDRGEETQYF.

This clonotype was counted ten times or more. The chain has TRBV20-1 and TRBJ2-7; D is undetermined. V was clipped by 6 bases and J by 2 bases, with 14 bases between them. The germline V gene encodes CDR1 DFQATT and CDR2 SNEGSKA (reference sequence). CDR3 length: 13 residues. CDR3 sequence reads: CSAQGPAPYEQYF. DNA of the CDR3: TGCAGTGCGCAAGGACCAGCCCCCTACGAGCAGTACTTC.

The gene calls are TRBV2 and TRBJ2-5, with 7 positions matching TRBD1. This CDR3 is built from 14 residues. Trimming at V came to 5 bases and at J to 9 bases, leaving 12 bases not matched to a gene. Germline CDR1 SNHLY, CDR2 FYNNEI. The CDR3 DNA is TGTGCCAGCAGTCGAATTGGACAGGCTCAGCCCCAGTACTTC. This sequence encodes CASSRIGQAQPQYF. The full variable domain, completed using reference TRBV2 and TRBJ2-5, is EPEVTQTPSHQVTQMGQEVILRCVPISNHLYFYWYRQILGQKVEFLVSFYNNEISEKSEIFDDQFSVERPDGSNFTLKIRSTKLEDSAMYFCASSRIGQAQPQYFGPGTRLLVL.

This clonotype was recorded at least ten times. This chain uses TRBV12-3 or TRBV12-4 with TRBJ1-3; D is unresolved. Trimming cost V 5 bases and J 12 bases, with 14 bases left between them. The CDR3 sequence is 12 residues long. The CDR3 loop reads CASSLARSGIYF. The CDR3 region has the DNA TGTGCCAGCAGTCTTGCCCGGTCGGGCATATATTTT.

This clonotype was found many times. The chain couples TRBV10-3 to TRBJ1-5, with D unclear. CDR1 ENHRY and CDR2 SYGVKD come from the germline V gene. This CDR3 has 15 residues. V was shortened by 4 bases and J by 1 base, with 11 bases between the two germline ends. DNA of the CDR3: TGTGCCATCAGTGGGGCCCTCGACAGCAATCAGCCCCAGCATTTT. Its protein is CAISGALDSNQPQHF.

This clonotype has at least ten counts. This chain uses TRBV5-1 with TRBJ1-1; TRBD1 might be the D (5 bases). Looked up from germline, CDR1 is SGHRS and CDR2 is YFSETQ. V lost 4 bases and J lost 6, with 10 bases in between. The length of the CDR3 is 12 residues. CDR3 loop: CASSIDRAEAFF. The CDR3 nucleotides are TGCGCCAGCAGCATCGACAGAGCTGAAGCTTTCTTT.

The sample holds many counts of this clonotype. The chain uses TRBV20-1 and TRBJ1-5, with a tentative D call TRBD1 (5 bases). Germline CDR1 is DFQATT and CDR2 is SNEGSKA (reference sequence). The ends were cut back, 1 base at V and 0 bases at J, with 13 bases in the middle. The CDR3 is 16 amino acids. CDR3 DNA: TGCAGTGCTAGAGGACAGCTATGGGGTAGCAATCAGCCCCAGCATTTT. This gives the protein CSARGQLWGSNQPQHF.

This clonotype was seen just once. CDR3 residues: CASEPPGTSGELFF. In nucleotides, the CDR3 is TGTGCCAGCGAGCCTCCCGGGACTAGCGGGGAGCTGTTTTTT. The chain links TRBV7-9 to TRBJ2-2, with TRBD2 matching 8 bases. Per germline, CDR1 SEHNR and CDR2 FQNEAQ (reference sequence). This CDR3 contains 14 residues. The ends lost 8 bases at V and 7 bases at J; junction bases unmatched: 9.